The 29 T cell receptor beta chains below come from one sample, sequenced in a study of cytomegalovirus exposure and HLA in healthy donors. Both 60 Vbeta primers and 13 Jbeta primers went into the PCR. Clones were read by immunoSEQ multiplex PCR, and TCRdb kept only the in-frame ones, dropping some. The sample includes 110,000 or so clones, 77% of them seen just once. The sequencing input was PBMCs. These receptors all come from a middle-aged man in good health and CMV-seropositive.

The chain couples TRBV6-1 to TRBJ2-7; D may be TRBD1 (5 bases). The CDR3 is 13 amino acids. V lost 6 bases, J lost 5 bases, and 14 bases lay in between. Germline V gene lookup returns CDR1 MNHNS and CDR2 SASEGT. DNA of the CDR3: TGTGCCAGCAGCCCAGGGTGGTTGGACGAGCAGTACTTC. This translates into CASSPGWLDEQYF.

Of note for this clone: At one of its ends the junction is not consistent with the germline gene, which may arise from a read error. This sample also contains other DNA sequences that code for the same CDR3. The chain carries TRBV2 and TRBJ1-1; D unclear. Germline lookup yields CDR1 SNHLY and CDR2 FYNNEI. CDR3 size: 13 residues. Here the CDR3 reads CASSEGVNTEAFF. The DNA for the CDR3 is TGCGCCAGCAGTGAAGGAGTGAACACTGAAGCTTTCTTT.

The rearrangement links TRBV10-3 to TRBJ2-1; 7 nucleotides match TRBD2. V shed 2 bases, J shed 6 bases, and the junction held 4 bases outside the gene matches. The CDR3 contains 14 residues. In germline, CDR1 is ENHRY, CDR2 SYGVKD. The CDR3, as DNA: TGTGCCATCAGTGAGCGGGGGGATTCCAATGAGCAGTTCTTC. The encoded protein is CAISERGDSNEQFF.

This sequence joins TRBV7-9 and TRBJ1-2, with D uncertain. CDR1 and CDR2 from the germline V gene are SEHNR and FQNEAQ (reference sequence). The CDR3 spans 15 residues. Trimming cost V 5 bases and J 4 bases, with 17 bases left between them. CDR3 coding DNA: TGTGCCAGCAGCCTAACTATCGCGGGAATCTATGGCTACACCTTC. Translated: CASSLTIAGIYGYTF. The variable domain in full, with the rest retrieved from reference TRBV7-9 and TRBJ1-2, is DTGVSQNPRHKITKRGQNVTFRCDPISEHNRLYWYRQTLGQGPEFLTYFQNEAQLEKSRLLSDRFSAERPKGSFSTLEIQRTEQGDSAMYLCASSLTIAGIYGYTFGSGTRLTVV.

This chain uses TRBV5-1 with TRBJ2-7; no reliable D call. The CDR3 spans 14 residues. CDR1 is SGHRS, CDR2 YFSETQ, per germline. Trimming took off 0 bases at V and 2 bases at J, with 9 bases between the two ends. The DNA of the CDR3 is TGCGCCAGCAGCTTGGGACATGGGCCCTACGAGCAGTACTTC. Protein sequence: CASSLGHGPYEQYF.

The CDR3 loop reads CASSPPVDRAPMNTEAFF. CDR3 coding DNA: TGTGCCAGCTCACCACCTGTGGACAGGGCCCCTATGAACACTGAAGCTTTCTTT. The chain recombines TRBV18 with TRBJ1-1; the match to TRBD1 covers 8 bases. This CDR3 comprises 18 residues. V was pared by 0 bases and J by 0 bases, with 9 bases of the junction left unmatched. Germline CDR1 and CDR2: KGHSH and LQKENI.

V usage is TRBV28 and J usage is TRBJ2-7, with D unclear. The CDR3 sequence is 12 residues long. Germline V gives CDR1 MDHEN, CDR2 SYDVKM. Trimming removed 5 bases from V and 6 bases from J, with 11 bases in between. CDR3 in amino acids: CASSPPSGEQYF. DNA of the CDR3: TGTGCCAGCAGTCCCCCTTCGGGCGAGCAGTACTTC. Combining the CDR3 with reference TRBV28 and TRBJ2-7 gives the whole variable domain DVKVTQSSRYLVKRTGEKVFLECVQDMDHENMFWYRQDPGLGLRLIYFSYDVKMKEKGDIPEGYSVSREKKERFSLILESASTNQTSMYLCASSPPSGEQYFGPGTRLTVT.

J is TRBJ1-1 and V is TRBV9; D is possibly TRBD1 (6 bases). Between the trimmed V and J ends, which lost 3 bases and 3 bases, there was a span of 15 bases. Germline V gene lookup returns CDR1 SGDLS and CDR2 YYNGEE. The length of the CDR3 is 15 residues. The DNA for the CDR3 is TGTGCCAGCAGCGCAACTCCACAGGGCTACACTGAAGCTTTCTTT. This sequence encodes CASSATPQGYTEAFF.

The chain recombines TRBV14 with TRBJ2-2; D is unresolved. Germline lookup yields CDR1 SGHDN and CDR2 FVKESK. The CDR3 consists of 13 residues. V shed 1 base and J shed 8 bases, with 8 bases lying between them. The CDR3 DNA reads TGTGCCAGCAGCCAAGCTCTCGAGGGGGAGCTGTTTTTT. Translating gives CASSQALEGELFF.

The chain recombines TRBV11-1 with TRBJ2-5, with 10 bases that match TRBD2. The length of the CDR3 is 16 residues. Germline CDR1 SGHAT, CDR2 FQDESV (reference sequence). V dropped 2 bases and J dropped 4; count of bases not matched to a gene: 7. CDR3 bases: TGTGCCAGCAGCTTACCCCGAGCGGGGGGGCGAGAGACCCAGTACTTC. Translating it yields CASSLPRAGGRETQYF.

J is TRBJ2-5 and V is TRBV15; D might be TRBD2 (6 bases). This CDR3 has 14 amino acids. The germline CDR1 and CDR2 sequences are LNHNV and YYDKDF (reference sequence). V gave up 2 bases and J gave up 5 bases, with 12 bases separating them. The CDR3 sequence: CATSRSGGVETQYF. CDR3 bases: TGTGCCACCAGCAGAAGTGGCGGGGTGGAGACCCAGTACTTC.

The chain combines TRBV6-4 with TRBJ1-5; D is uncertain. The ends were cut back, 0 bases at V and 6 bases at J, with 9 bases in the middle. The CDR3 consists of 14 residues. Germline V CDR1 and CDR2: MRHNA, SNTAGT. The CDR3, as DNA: TGTGCCAGCAGTGACTCACCCGGTGGTCAGCCCCAGCATTTT. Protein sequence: CASSDSPGGQPQHF.

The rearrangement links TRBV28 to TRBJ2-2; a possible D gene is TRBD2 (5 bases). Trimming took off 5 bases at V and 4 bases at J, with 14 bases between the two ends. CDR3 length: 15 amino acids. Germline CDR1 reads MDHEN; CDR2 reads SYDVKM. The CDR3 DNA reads TGTGCCAGCAGTCGGGATAGTTACATCACCGGGGAGCTGTTTTTT. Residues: CASSRDSYITGELFF.

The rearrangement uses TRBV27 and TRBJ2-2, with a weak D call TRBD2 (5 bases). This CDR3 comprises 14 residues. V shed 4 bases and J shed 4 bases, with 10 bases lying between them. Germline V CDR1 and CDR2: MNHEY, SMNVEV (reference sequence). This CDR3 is CASSSRTATGELFF. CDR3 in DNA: TGTGCCAGCAGTTCCAGGACTGCCACCGGGGAGCTGTTTTTT.

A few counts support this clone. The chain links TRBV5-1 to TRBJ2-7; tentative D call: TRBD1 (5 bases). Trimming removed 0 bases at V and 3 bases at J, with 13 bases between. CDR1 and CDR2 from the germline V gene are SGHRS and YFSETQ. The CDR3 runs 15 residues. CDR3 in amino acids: CASSLATGKSYEQYF. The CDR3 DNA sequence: TGCGCCAGCAGCTTGGCTACAGGAAAAAGCTACGAGCAGTACTTC.

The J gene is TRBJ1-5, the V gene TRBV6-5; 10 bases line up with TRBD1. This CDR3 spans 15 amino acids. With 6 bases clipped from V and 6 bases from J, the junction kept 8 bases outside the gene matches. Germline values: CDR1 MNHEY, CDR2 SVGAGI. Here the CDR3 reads CASRADRGEGQPQHF. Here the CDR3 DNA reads TGTGCCAGCAGGGCGGACAGGGGGGAGGGTCAGCCCCAGCATTTT.

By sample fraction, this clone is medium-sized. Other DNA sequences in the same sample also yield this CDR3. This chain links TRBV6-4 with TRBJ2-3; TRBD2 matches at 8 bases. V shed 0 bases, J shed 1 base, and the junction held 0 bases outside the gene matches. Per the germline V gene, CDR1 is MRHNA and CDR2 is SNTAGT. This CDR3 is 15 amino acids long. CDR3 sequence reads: CASSDSSGGTDTQYF. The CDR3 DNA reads TGTGCCAGCAGTGACTCTAGCGGGGGCACAGATACGCAGTATTTT.

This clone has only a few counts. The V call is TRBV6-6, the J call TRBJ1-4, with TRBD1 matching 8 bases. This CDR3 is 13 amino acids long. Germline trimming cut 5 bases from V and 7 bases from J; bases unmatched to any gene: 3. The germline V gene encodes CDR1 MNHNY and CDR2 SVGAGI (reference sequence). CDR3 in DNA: TGTGCCAGCAGTAACAGGGGGACTGAAAAACTGTTTTTT. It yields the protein CASSNRGTEKLFF.

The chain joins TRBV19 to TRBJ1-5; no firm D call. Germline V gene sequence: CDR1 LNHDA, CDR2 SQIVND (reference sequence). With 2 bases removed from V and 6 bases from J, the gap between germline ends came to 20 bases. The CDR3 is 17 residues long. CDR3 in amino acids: CASSITSRRQVVQPQHF. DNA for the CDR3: TGTGCCAGTAGTATAACATCCCGACGGCAGGTGGTTCAGCCCCAGCATTTT.

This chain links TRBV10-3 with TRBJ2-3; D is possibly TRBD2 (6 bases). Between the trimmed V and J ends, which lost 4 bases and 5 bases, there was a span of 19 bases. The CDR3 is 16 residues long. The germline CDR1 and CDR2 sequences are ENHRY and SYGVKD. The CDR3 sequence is CAISVSGTGVGDTQYF. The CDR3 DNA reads TGTGCCATCAGTGTGTCCGGGACGGGGGTGGGAGATACGCAGTATTTT.

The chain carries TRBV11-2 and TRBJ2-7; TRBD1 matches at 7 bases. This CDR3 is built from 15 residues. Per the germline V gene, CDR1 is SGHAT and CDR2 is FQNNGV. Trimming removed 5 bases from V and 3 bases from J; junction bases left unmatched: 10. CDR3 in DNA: TGTGCCAGCAGCCCTTACGAGGGACAGCACTACGAGCAGTACTTC. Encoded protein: CASSPYEGQHYEQYF.

The CDR3 sequence is CASSPPGGRILSNYGYTF. The CDR3 region has the DNA TGTGCCAGCTCACCACCGGGGGGGCGGATTCTCTCTAACTATGGCTACACCTTC. This sequence joins TRBV18 and TRBJ1-2, with D perhaps matching TRBD1 (6 bases). In germline, CDR1 is KGHSH, CDR2 LQKENI. The CDR3 loop spans 18 amino acids. With 0 bases removed from V and 0 bases from J, the gap between germline ends came to 17 bases.

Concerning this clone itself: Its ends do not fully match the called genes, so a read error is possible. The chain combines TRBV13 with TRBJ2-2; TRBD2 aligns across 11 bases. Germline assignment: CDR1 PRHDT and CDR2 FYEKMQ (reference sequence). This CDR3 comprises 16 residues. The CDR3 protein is CASSLGLAGNTGELFF. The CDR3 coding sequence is TGTGCCAGCAGCCTAGGACTAGCGGGGAACACCGGGGAGCTGTTTTTT.

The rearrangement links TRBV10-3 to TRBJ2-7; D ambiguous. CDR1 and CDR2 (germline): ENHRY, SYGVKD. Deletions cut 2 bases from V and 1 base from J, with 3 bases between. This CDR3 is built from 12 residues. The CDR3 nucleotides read TGTGCCATCAGTGAGATATCCTACGAGCAGTACTTC. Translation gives CAISEISYEQYF.

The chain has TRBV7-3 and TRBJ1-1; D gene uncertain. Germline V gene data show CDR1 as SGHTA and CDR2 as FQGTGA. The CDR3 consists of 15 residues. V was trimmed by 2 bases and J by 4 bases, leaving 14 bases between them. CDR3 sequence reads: CASSLYGRGGTEAFF. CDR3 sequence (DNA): TGTGCCAGCAGCTTATACGGGAGAGGTGGCACTGAAGCTTTCTTT.

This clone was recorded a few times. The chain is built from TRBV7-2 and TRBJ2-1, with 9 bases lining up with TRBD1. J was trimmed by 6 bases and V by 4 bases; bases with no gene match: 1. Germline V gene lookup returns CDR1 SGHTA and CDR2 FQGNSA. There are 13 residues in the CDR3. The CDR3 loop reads CASSSGQGNEQFF. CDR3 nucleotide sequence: TGTGCCAGCAGCTCGGGACAGGGCAATGAGCAGTTCTTC.

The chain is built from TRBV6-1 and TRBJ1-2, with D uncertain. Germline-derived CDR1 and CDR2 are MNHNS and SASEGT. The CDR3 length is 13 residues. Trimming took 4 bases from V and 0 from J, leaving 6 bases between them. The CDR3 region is CASSVAANYGYTF. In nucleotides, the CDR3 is TGTGCCAGCAGTGTGGCCGCTAACTATGGCTACACCTTC.

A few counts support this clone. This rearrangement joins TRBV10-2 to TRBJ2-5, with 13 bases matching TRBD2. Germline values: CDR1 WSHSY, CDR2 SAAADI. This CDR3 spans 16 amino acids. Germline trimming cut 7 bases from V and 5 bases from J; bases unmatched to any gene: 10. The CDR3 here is CASKSTSGGARETQYF. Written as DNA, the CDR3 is TGCGCCAGCAAATCCACTAGCGGGGGGGCCCGGGAGACCCAGTACTTC.

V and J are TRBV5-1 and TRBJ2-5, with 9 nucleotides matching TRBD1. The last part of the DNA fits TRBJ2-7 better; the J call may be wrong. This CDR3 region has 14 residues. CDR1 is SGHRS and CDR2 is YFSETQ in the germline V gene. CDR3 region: CASSGQGNSYEQYF. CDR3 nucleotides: TGCGCCAGCAGCGGACAGGGGAACTCCTACGAGCAGTACTTC.